The 9 T cell receptor beta chains presented below share a single source sample, sequenced in a study of blood T cell repertoires in COVID-19. The repertoire was sequenced with immunoSEQ multiplex PCR; TCRdb's copy has only in-frame clones and lacks some. This sample yields roughly 70,000 clones, of which around 89% are seen a single time; more than 6.5% belongs to the top ten. The specimen sequenced was peripheral blood. The receptors originated from a woman older than 75 with active COVID-19.

This chain links TRBV28 with TRBJ1-1; 9 bases map to TRBD1. The CDR3 has 15 residues. Germline assignment: CDR1 MDHEN and CDR2 SYDVKM. V shed 6 bases and J 4 bases; nucleotides not matched to a gene: 9. CDR3 protein: CASRGYGQGFTEAFF. The CDR3 DNA follows: TGTGCCAGCAGGGGTTACGGACAGGGGTTCACTGAAGCTTTCTTT. The complete variable domain, with remaining parts taken from reference TRBV28 and TRBJ1-1, reads DVKVTQSSRYLVKRTGEKVFLECVQDMDHENMFWYRQDPGLGLRLIYFSYDVKMKEKGDIPEGYSVSREKKERFSLILESASTNQTSMYLCASRGYGQGFTEAFFGQGTRLTVV.

The chain uses TRBV9 and TRBJ2-1, with TRBD1 matching 7 bases. Germline assignment: CDR1 SGDLS and CDR2 YYNGEE. This CDR3 is 17 amino acids long. Trimming cost V 0 bases and J 0 bases; bases outside gene matches: 6. The CDR3 sequence is CASSVVDRVSSYNEQFF. The CDR3 DNA is TGTGCCAGCAGCGTAGTAGACAGGGTTAGCTCCTACAATGAGCAGTTCTTC.

The gene calls are TRBV2 and TRBJ1-1; 7 positions match TRBD1. The CDR3 runs 14 residues. In germline, CDR1 is SNHLY, CDR2 FYNNEI. J gave up 2 bases and V 7 bases, and 7 bases lay outside the gene matches. The CDR3 is CASITDRINTEAFF. CDR3 bases: TGTGCCAGCATTACGGACAGGATTAACACTGAAGCTTTCTTT.

V and J are TRBV10-3 and TRBJ2-1; possibly TRBD1 for D (6 bases). Germline CDR1 is ENHRY and CDR2 is SYGVKD. The V gene lost 3 bases and the J gene lost 11 bases, with 23 bases spanning the gap. The CDR3 runs 16 residues. CDR3 loop: CAISDPRDTTWGKQFF. The CDR3 nucleotides are TGTGCCATCAGTGATCCCCGGGACACTACATGGGGGAAGCAGTTCTTC.

The chain uses TRBV5-6 and TRBJ2-7; 8 bases are shared with TRBD1. This CDR3 region has 13 residues. Germline lookup yields CDR1 SGHDT and CDR2 YYEEEE. J lost 6 bases, V lost 2 bases, and 4 bases had no gene match. The CDR3, as DNA: TGTGCCAGCAGCTTTGACAGGGGAGGCGAGCAGTACTTC. This sequence encodes CASSFDRGGEQYF. Based on the CDR3 plus reference TRBV5-6 and TRBJ2-7, the full variable domain is DAGVTQSPTHLIKTRGQQVTLRCSPKSGHDTVSWYQQALGQGPQFIFQYYEEEERQRGNFPDRFSGHQFPNYSSELNVNALLLGDSALYLCASSFDRGGEQYFGPGTRLTVT.

The rearrangement joins TRBV28 to TRBJ2-7; D is perhaps TRBD1 (5 bases). V was trimmed by 2 bases and J by 5 bases, leaving 10 bases between them. The CDR3 contains 13 residues. The germline gives CDR1 MDHEN, CDR2 SYDVKM. Here the CDR3 reads CASSLIRADEQYF. DNA of the CDR3: TGTGCCAGCAGTTTAATCAGGGCGGACGAGCAGTACTTC.

This clone was recorded a few times. J is TRBJ1-6 and V is TRBV6-2 or TRBV6-3, with D hard to call. The CDR3 contains 13 residues. V was shortened by 0 bases and J by 13 bases, with 10 bases between the two germline ends. Germline CDR1 MNHEY, CDR2 SVGEGT. This CDR3 reads CASSYSNLQPLHF. In DNA, the CDR3 is TGTGCCAGCAGTTACTCCAACCTACAGCCCCTCCACTTT.

This chain links TRBV6-6 with TRBJ2-7; D perhaps matches TRBD1 (5 bases). Trimming removed 5 bases at V and 3 bases at J, with 14 bases between. This CDR3 is built from 14 residues. The germline V gene encodes CDR1 MNHNY and CDR2 SVGAGI (reference sequence). The CDR3 nucleotides are TGTGCCAGCAGTCTCAGGGAACGCTTCTACGAGCAGTACTTC. Its translation: CASSLRERFYEQYF.

The chain joins TRBV9 to TRBJ2-3; 8 bases line up with TRBD1. The CDR3 covers 16 residues. Germline CDR1 SGDLS, CDR2 YYNGEE. V gave up 4 bases and J gave up 5 bases; unmatched junction bases: 12. CDR3 protein: CASSQTGTGLLDTQYF. The CDR3 DNA sequence: TGTGCCAGCAGCCAAACCGGGACAGGTCTTTTAGATACGCAGTATTTT. The entire variable domain, with the rest obtained from reference TRBV9 and TRBJ2-3, is as follows: DSGVTQTPKHLITATGQRVTLRCSPRSGDLSVYWYQQSLDQGLQFLIQYYNGEERAKGNILERFSAQQFPDLHSELNLSSLELGDSALYFCASSQTGTGLLDTQYFGPGTRLTVL.